This is a list of T cell receptor beta chains from one sample in a study of blood T cell repertoires in COVID-19. This table comes from immunoSEQ multiplex PCR, and its TCRdb copy is limited to in-frame clones, with some not included. The sample consists of around 97,000 clones, just under 85% of them appearing once. What was sequenced was peripheral blood. Source of these receptors: a man between 70 and 80 years old with acute or convalescent COVID-19. The CDR3 runs from the conserved cysteine through the conserved F or W. The D gene is left open where the match is weak. Some rows mark clone size as missing; the rest say once, few, many or name a class of expanded clone.

j_call: TRBJ1-5
v_call: TRBV30
clone_size: once
d_call: -
cdr3_nt: TGTGCCTGGAACATGGTCAGAAATCAGCCCCAGCATTTT
cdr3_aa: CAWNMVRNQPQHF

j_call: TRBJ1-1
v_call: TRBV30
clone_size: -
d_call: -
cdr3_nt: TGTGCCCGGGACTCCAGGGGGAACACTGAAGCTTTCTTT
cdr3_aa: CARDSRGNTEAFF

j_call: TRBJ1-2
v_call: TRBV20-1
clone_size: -
d_call: -
cdr3_nt: TGCAGTGCTAGTCTAGCGGGGGCGAGCTATGGCTACACCTTC
cdr3_aa: CSASLAGASYGYTF

j_call: TRBJ2-1
v_call: TRBV7-2
clone_size: -
d_call: -
cdr3_nt: TGTGCCAGCAGCTTAGGGGGGGGCTCGTACAATGAGCAGTTCTTC
cdr3_aa: CASSLGGGSYNEQFF

j_call: TRBJ2-3
v_call: TRBV11-3
clone_size: -
d_call: TRBD2
cdr3_nt: TGTGCCAGCAGCCCAGGACTAGCGGGGCCCCCTAGCACAGATACGCAGTATTTT
cdr3_aa: CASSPGLAGPPSTDTQYF

j_call: TRBJ1-2
v_call: TRBV2
clone_size: -
d_call: -
cdr3_nt: TGTGCCAGCAGTATGAGTCTTAACTATGGCTACACCTTC
cdr3_aa: CASSMSLNYGYTF

j_call: TRBJ2-2
v_call: TRBV5-1
clone_size: -
d_call: -
cdr3_nt: TGCGCCAGCAGATCTACTAGTACCGGGGAGCTGTTTTTT
cdr3_aa: CASRSTSTGELFF

j_call: TRBJ2-7
v_call: TRBV18
clone_size: -
d_call: -
cdr3_nt: TGTGCCAGCTCACCAGGGGGGGCTCACGAGCAGTACTTC
cdr3_aa: CASSPGGAHEQYF

j_call: TRBJ2-1
v_call: TRBV5-1
clone_size: -
d_call: TRBD2
cdr3_nt: TGCGCCAGCAGCTCCATTCGTCTAGCGGGGAACAATGAGCAGTTCTTC
cdr3_aa: CASSSIRLAGNNEQFF

j_call: TRBJ1-5
v_call: TRBV6-2/TRBV6-3
clone_size: -
d_call: -
cdr3_nt: TGTGCCAGCAGTTATTCGATACGATCAGGGGATCAGCCCCAGCATTTT
cdr3_aa: CASSYSIRSGDQPQHF

j_call: TRBJ1-1
v_call: TRBV18
clone_size: -
d_call: -
cdr3_nt: TGTGCCAGCGCTCAGGCGTTGAACACTGAAGCTTTCTTT
cdr3_aa: CASAQALNTEAFF

j_call: TRBJ1-2
v_call: TRBV11-2
clone_size: -
d_call: -
cdr3_nt: TGTGCCAGCAGCTTAGATGGGGCCCAGGGCTATGGCTACACCTTC
cdr3_aa: CASSLDGAQGYGYTF

j_call: TRBJ2-1
v_call: TRBV28
clone_size: -
d_call: TRBD2
cdr3_nt: TGTGCCAGCAGTCCCGAACTAGCGGGCGGCGTCGAGCAGTTCTTC
cdr3_aa: CASSPELAGGVEQFF

j_call: TRBJ1-6
v_call: TRBV4-3
clone_size: few
d_call: -
cdr3_nt: TGCGCCAGCAGCCAAGTCGAGGATTCACCCCTCCACTTT
cdr3_aa: CASSQVEDSPLHF

j_call: TRBJ1-1
v_call: TRBV7-3
clone_size: -
d_call: -
cdr3_nt: TGTGCCAGCAAGTTGGGGCGGTCGGACACTGAAGCTTTCTTT
cdr3_aa: CASKLGRSDTEAFF

j_call: TRBJ1-1
v_call: TRBV5-1
clone_size: -
d_call: -
cdr3_nt: TGCGCCAGCAGTCCTGGACAGCCCGGCACTGAAGCTTTCTTT
cdr3_aa: CASSPGQPGTEAFF

j_call: TRBJ1-5
v_call: TRBV4-3
clone_size: -
d_call: -
cdr3_nt: TGCGCCAGCAGCCAGGGGGAGGGCGGGACCCAGCATTTT
cdr3_aa: CASSQGEGGTQHF

j_call: TRBJ2-1
v_call: TRBV10-3
clone_size: -
d_call: -
cdr3_nt: TGTGCCATCAGGGGACTGGCGTCCTACAATGAGCAGTTCTTC
cdr3_aa: CAIRGLASYNEQFF

j_call: TRBJ1-1
v_call: TRBV5-1
clone_size: -
d_call: TRBD1
cdr3_nt: TGCGCCAGCAGCTTAACCGGGACAGGGGGCTCGTGGAACACTGAAGCTTTCTTT
cdr3_aa: CASSLTGTGGSWNTEAFF

j_call: TRBJ1-5
v_call: TRBV30
clone_size: -
d_call: TRBD1
cdr3_nt: TGTGCCTGGGCTACAGGGACAGCCAATCAGCCCCAGCATTTT
cdr3_aa: CAWATGTANQPQHF

j_call: TRBJ1-4
v_call: TRBV9
clone_size: once
d_call: -
cdr3_nt: TGTGCCAGCAGCGCCCCCGGGGTTGTAGGACCAACGCCAAAACTGTTTTTT
cdr3_aa: CASSAPGVVGPTPKLFF

j_call: TRBJ2-3
v_call: TRBV18
clone_size: once
d_call: TRBD2
cdr3_nt: TGTGCCAGCTCTCTTCAAGCGGGGACAGATACGCAGTATTTT
cdr3_aa: CASSLQAGTDTQYF

j_call: TRBJ2-7
v_call: TRBV27
clone_size: -
d_call: -
cdr3_nt: TGTGCCAGCAGTTTACGTCAGGGTAGCTCCTACGAGCAGTACTTC
cdr3_aa: CASSLRQGSSYEQYF

j_call: TRBJ2-4
v_call: TRBV5-8
clone_size: -
d_call: TRBD2
cdr3_nt: TGTGCCAGCAGCCCTGGGACTAGCTGGGGGATTCAGTACTTC
cdr3_aa: CASSPGTSWGIQYF

j_call: TRBJ2-2
v_call: TRBV19
clone_size: -
d_call: TRBD2
cdr3_nt: TGTGCCAGTAGTATACCGTATGGACTAGCGGGAGGGCCCACCGGGGAGCTGTTTTTT
cdr3_aa: CASSIPYGLAGGPTGELFF

j_call: TRBJ1-2
v_call: TRBV14
clone_size: few
d_call: -
cdr3_nt: TGTGCCAGCAGCCAAATGGCAAGGAGGGACTATGGCTACACCTTC
cdr3_aa: CASSQMARRDYGYTF

j_call: TRBJ1-1
v_call: TRBV4-1
clone_size: few
d_call: -
cdr3_nt: TGCGCCAGCAGCCAATTCCTACTTAGCTTTGAAGCTTTCTTT
cdr3_aa: CASSQFLLSFEAFF